Following are 13 T cell receptor beta chains from one sample sequenced in a study of blood T cell repertoires in COVID-19. The method was immunoSEQ multiplex PCR; TCRdb's version includes in-frame clones alone and lacks a portion of them. The table has some 200,000 clones, over 60% seen once. Sequencing used peripheral blood. Receptor source: a woman in her 70s with acute or convalescent COVID-19.

This clone was recorded once. The chain employs TRBV19 and TRBJ2-1; TRBD1 agrees at 7 bases. The CDR3 sequence is 16 residues long. J was trimmed by 0 bases and V by 7 bases; bases with no gene match: 9. CDR1 LNHDA and CDR2 SQIVND come from the germline V gene (reference sequence). CDR3 loop: CASNKRQGNSYNEQFF. The CDR3 bases are TGTGCCAGTAACAAAAGACAGGGAAACTCCTACAATGAGCAGTTCTTC. Supplemented by reference TRBV19 and TRBJ2-1, the full variable domain reads DGGITQSPKYLFRKEGQNVTLSCEQNLNHDAMYWYRQDPGQGLRLIYYSQIVNDFQKGDIAEGYSVSREKKESFPLTVTSAQKNPTAFYLCASNKRQGNSYNEQFFGPGTRLTVL.

The V call is TRBV5-5, the J call TRBJ1-5; TRBD1 matches at 8 bases. Germline CDR1 and CDR2: SGHKS and YYEKEE (reference sequence). The CDR3 consists of 15 residues. Trimming at V came to 4 bases and at J to 0 bases, leaving 3 bases not matched to a gene. The DNA for the CDR3 is TGTGCCAGCAGCCAGGACAGGGTTAGCAATCAGCCCCAGCATTTT. It codes for CASSQDRVSNQPQHF.

The chain uses TRBV6-5 and TRBJ1-2; D not resolved. CDR3 length equals 12 residues. Germline CDR1 is MNHEY and CDR2 is SVGAGI. Trimming pared 5 bases from V and 9 bases from J, leaving 13 bases between. The CDR3 here is CASSTPSGSYTF. DNA for the CDR3: TGTGCCAGCAGTACGCCTTCCGGGAGCTACACCTTC.

The chain recombines TRBV29-1 with TRBJ2-1; D gene unclear. Germline V gene data show CDR1 as SQVTM and CDR2 as ANQGSEA. There are 14 residues in the CDR3. V was pared by 8 bases and J by 6 bases, with 20 bases between. The CDR3 coding sequence is TGCAGCTTTAACGAGCTCCGCCGCACCAATGAGCAGTTCTTC. This codes for CSFNELRRTNEQFF.

The J gene is TRBJ1-1, the V gene TRBV2, with D tentatively TRBD1 (6 bases). Germline V lookup: CDR1 SNHLY, CDR2 FYNNEI. The CDR3 has 14 amino acids. V shed 2 bases and J shed 4 bases, with 11 bases lying between them. The CDR3: CASSEQGWSTEAFF. As DNA, the CDR3 is TGTGCCAGCAGTGAACAGGGGTGGAGCACTGAAGCTTTCTTT.

The genes are TRBV27 and TRBJ2-5; 9 nucleotides agree with TRBD2. Germline CDR1 is MNHEY and CDR2 is SMNVEV (reference sequence). The CDR3 covers 14 residues. V trimming: 6 bases; J trimming: 4 bases; junction bases outside the gene matches: 6. The CDR3 spells CASSPGLASETQYF. The CDR3 DNA reads TGTGCCAGCAGCCCAGGACTAGCGTCAGAGACCCAGTACTTC.

The CDR3 nucleotides are TGTGCCAGCAGTTATCTGAACACCGGGGAGCTGTTTTTT. Residues: CASSYLNTGELFF. The V and J genes are TRBV6-2 or TRBV6-3 and TRBJ2-2; D remains unclear. CDR3 length equals 13 residues. The germline gives CDR1 MNHEY, CDR2 SVGEGT. V was trimmed by 3 bases and J by 1 base, leaving 3 bases between them.

Comments on this clone: The sample holds other DNA sequences that translate to the same CDR3. V usage is TRBV10-3 and J usage is TRBJ1-5; D not certain. There are 13 residues in the CDR3. Germline V CDR1 and CDR2: ENHRY, SYGVKD. The germline V and J ends were trimmed by 0 bases and 5 bases, with 5 bases remaining between them. The CDR3 reads CAISESRDQPQHF. The CDR3 region has the DNA TGTGCCATCAGTGAGTCCCGGGATCAGCCCCAGCATTTT.

The chain links TRBV19 to TRBJ1-4, with D maybe TRBD1 (5 bases). The CDR3 spans 15 residues. Germline values: CDR1 LNHDA, CDR2 SQIVND (reference sequence). V was cut by 5 bases and J by 8 bases, with 18 bases left in between. The CDR3 sequence: CASSLTGTGGEKLFF. The CDR3 DNA reads as TGTGCCAGTAGTCTCACCGGGACCGGAGGGGAAAAACTGTTTTTT.

V usage is TRBV24-1 and J usage is TRBJ2-1; TRBD2 matches 8 bases. The CDR3 totals 13 residues. Germline CDR1 is KGHDR and CDR2 is SFDVKD. The J segment lost 5 bases and the V segment lost 9 bases, leaving 5 bases of the junction unmatched. DNA for the CDR3: TGTGCCACCGCGCGGGAGGTCGACAATGAGCAGTTCTTC. Protein sequence: CATAREVDNEQFF.

The chain combines TRBV2 with TRBJ2-2; 7 bases map to TRBD2. J gave up 6 bases and V 2 bases, and 9 bases lay outside the gene matches. CDR3 length equals 16 residues. CDR1 SNHLY and CDR2 FYNNEI come from the germline V gene. CDR3 nucleotides: TGTGCCAGCAGTGAACGGGCGGGAGAGTCCCCCGGGGAGCTGTTTTTT. This codes for CASSERAGESPGELFF.

The V and J genes are TRBV2 and TRBJ2-5; weak D call: TRBD2 (6 bases). CDR3 size: 14 residues. CDR1 SNHLY and CDR2 FYNNEI come from the germline V gene. V was cut by 2 bases and J by 4 bases, with 11 bases left in between. In DNA, the CDR3 is TGTGCCAGCAGTGAAATGCAGGGAGGAGAGACCCAGTACTTC. This gives the protein CASSEMQGGETQYF.

This sequence joins TRBV6-4 and TRBJ2-1, with 7 bases that match TRBD1. CDR1 and CDR2 from the germline V gene are MRHNA and SNTAGT. The CDR3 extends over 13 amino acids. V dropped 6 bases and J dropped 7; count of bases not matched to a gene: 6. For the CDR3, the DNA is TGTGCCAGCAGCAACGAGGGGGCGAATGAGCAGTTCTTC. It is translated as CASSNEGANEQFF.